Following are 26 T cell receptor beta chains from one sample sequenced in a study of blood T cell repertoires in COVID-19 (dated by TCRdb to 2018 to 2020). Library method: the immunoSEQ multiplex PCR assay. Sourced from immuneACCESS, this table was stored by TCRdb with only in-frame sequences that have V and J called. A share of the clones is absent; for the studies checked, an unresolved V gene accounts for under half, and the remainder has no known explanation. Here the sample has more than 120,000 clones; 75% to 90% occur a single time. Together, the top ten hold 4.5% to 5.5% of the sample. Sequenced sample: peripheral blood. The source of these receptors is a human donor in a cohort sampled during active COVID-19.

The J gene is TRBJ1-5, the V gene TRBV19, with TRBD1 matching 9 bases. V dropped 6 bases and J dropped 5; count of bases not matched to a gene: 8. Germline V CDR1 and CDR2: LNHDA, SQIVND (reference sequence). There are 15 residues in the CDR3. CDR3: CASSAGTGPHQPQHF. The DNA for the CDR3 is TGTGCCAGTAGCGCCGGGACAGGGCCACATCAGCCCCAGCATTTT.

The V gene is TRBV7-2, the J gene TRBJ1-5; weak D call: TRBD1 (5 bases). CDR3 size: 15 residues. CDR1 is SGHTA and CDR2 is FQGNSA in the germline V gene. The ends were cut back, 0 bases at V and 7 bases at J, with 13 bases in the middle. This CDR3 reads CASSLARGNEQPQHF. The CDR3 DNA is TGTGCCAGCAGCTTAGCTAGGGGTAACGAACAGCCCCAGCATTTT.

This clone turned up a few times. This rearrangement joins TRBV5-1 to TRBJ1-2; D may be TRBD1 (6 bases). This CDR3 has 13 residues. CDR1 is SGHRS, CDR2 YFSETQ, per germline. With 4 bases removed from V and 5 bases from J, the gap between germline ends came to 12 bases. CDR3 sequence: CASSGEDRYGYTF. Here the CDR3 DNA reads TGCGCCAGCAGCGGAGAGGACAGATATGGCTACACCTTC.

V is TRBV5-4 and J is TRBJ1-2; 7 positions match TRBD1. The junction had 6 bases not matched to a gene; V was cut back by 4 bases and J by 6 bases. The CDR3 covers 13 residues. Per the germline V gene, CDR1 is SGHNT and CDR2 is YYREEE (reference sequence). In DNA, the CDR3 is TGTGCCAGCAGCCCCCGACAGGGCCATGGCTACACCTTC. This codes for CASSPRQGHGYTF.

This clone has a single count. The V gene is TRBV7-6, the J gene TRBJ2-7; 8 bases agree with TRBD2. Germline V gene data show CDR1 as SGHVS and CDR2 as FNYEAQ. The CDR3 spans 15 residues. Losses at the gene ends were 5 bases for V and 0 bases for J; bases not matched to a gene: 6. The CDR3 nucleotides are TGTGCCAGCAGCGGACCGGGACTAGACTCCTACGAGCAGTACTTC. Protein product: CASSGPGLDSYEQYF.

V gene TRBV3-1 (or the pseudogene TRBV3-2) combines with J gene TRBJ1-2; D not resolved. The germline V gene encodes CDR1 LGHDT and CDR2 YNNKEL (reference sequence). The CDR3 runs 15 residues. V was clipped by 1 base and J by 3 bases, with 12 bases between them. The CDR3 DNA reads TGTGCCAGCAGCCAAGGGGCGCCAGGCTACTATGGCTACACCTTC. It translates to CASSQGAPGYYGYTF.

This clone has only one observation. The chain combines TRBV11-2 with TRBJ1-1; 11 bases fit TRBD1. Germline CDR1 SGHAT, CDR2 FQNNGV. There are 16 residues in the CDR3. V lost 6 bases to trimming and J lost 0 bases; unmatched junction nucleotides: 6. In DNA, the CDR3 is TGTGCCAGCAGTTCCCCGGGACAGGGGGTGAACACTGAAGCTTTCTTT. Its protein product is CASSSPGQGVNTEAFF.

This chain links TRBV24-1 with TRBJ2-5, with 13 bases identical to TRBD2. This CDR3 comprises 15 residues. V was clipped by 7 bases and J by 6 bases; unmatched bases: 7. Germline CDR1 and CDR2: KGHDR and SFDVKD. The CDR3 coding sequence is TGTGCCACCAGAGGACTAGCGGGAGCTTCGCAGACCCAGTACTTC. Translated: CATRGLAGASQTQYF.

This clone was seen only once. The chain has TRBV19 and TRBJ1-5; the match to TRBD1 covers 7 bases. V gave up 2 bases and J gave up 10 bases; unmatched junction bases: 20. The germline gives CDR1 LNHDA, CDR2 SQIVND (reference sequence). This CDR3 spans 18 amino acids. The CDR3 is CASSIFSPDRRQISPQHF. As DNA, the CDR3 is TGTGCCAGTAGTATATTCTCTCCGGACAGGAGACAAATCAGCCCCCAGCATTTT.

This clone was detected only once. CDR3 bases: TGTGCCAGCAGTGCCTCCGGGACAGGGGTCTCTGGGGCCAACGTCCTGACTTTC. Amino acids: CASSASGTGVSGANVLTF. This chain connects TRBV25-1 to TRBJ2-6; 10 bases match TRBD1. J was trimmed by 0 bases and V by 4 bases; bases with no gene match: 6. Germline CDR1 MGHDK, CDR2 SYGVNS. The CDR3 extends over 18 amino acids.

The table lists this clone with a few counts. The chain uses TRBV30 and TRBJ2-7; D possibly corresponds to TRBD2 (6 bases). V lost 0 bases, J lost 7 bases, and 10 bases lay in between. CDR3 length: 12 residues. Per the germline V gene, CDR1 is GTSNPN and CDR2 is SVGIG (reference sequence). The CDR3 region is CAWSVLTREQYV. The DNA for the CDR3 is TGTGCCTGGAGTGTACTGACTAGAGAGCAGTACGTC.

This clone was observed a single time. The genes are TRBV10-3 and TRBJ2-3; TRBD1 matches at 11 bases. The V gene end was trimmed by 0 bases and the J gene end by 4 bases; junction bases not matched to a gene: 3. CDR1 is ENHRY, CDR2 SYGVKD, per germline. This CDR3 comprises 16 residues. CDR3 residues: CAISESDRGRSDTQYF. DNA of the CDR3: TGTGCCATCAGTGAGTCGGACAGGGGGCGCTCAGATACGCAGTATTTT.

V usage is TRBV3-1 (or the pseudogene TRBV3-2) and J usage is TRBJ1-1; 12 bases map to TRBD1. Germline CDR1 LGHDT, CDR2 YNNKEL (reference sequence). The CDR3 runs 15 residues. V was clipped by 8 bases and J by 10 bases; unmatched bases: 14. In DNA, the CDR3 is TGTGCCAGCCATCGGGGGACAGGGGGCGATTCGGTAGCTTTCTTT. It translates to CASHRGTGGDSVAFF.

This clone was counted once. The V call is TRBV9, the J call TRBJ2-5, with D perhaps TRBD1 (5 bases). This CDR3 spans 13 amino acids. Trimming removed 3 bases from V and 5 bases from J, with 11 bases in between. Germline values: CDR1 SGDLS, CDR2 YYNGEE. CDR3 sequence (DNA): TGTGCCAGCAGCGAAGGGGCACGCGAGACCCAGTACTTC. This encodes CASSEGARETQYF.

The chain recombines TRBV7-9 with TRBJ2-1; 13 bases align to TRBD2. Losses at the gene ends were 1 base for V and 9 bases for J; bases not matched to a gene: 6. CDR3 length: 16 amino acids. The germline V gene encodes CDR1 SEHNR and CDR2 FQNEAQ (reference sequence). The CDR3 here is CASSLGGLAGLSEQFF. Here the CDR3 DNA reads TGTGCCAGCAGCTTAGGGGGACTAGCGGGGTTAAGTGAGCAGTTCTTC.

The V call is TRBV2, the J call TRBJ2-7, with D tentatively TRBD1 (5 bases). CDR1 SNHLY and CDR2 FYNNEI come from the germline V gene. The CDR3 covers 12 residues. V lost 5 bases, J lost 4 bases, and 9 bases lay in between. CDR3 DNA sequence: TGTGCCAGCAGTACGGACACTTACGAGCAGTACTTC. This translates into CASSTDTYEQYF.

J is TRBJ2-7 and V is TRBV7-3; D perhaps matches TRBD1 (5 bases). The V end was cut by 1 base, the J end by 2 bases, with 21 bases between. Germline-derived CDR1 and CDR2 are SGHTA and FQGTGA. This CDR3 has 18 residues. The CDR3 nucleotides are TGTGCCAGCAGCTTAAGGTCCTTGGTTGGACGGACACCCTACGAGCAGTACTTC. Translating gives CASSLRSLVGRTPYEQYF.

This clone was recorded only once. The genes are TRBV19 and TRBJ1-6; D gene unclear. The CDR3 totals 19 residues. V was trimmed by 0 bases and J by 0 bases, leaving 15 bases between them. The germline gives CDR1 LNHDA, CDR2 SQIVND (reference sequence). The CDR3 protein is CASSIETRRGSSYNSPLHF. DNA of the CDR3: TGTGCCAGTAGTATAGAGACTCGACGGGGAAGCTCCTATAATTCACCCCTCCACTTT.

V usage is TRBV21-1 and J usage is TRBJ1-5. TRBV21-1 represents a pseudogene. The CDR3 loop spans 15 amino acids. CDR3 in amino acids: CASSPKRVTGQPQHF. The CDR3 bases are TGTGCCAGCAGTCCAAAACGGGTCACGGGTCAGCCCCAGCATTTT.

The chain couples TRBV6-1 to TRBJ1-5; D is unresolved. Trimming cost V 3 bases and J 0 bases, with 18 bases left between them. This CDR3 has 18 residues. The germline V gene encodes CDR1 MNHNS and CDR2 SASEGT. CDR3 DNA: TGTGCCAGCAGTGATCCGATACTCGCCAGGAATAGCAATCAGCCCCAGCATTTT. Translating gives CASSDPILARNSNQPQHF.

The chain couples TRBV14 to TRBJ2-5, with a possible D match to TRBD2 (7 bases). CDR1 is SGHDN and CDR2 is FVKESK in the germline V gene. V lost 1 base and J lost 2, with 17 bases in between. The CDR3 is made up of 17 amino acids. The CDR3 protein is CASSQVVGGAPQETQYF. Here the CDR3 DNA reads TGTGCCAGCAGCCAAGTGGTTGGGGGGGCCCCTCAAGAGACCCAGTACTTC.

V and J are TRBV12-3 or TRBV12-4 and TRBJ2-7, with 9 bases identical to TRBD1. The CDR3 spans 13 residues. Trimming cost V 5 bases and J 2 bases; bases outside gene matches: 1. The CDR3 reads CASSGTGTYEQYF. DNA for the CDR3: TGTGCCAGCAGTGGGACAGGGACCTACGAGCAGTACTTC.

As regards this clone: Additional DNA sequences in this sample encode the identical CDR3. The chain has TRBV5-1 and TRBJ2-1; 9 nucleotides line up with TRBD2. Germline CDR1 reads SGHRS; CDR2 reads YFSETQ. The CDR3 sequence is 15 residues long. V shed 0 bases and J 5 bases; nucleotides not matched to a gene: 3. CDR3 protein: CASSLGGGGDNEQFF. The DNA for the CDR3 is TGCGCCAGCAGCTTGGGGGGCGGGGGGGACAATGAGCAGTTCTTC.

Written as DNA, the CDR3 is TGTGCCAGCAGTATACCTGACCCGAGGATCCCAGCTTTCTTT. It yields the protein CASSIPDPRIPAFF. The chain joins TRBV6-5 to TRBJ1-1; the D is unclear. Trimming pared 5 bases from V and 10 bases from J, leaving 20 bases between. This CDR3 is 14 amino acids long. Germline V gives CDR1 MNHEY, CDR2 SVGAGI.

The CDR3 loop is CASRPGLAGRGSEQFF. The DNA of the CDR3 is TGTGCCAGCAGACCTGGATTAGCGGGAAGGGGCAGTGAGCAGTTCTTC. The V call is TRBV28, the J call TRBJ2-1; TRBD2 agrees at 8 bases. The V and J ends lost 6 bases and 9 bases, in that order; junction bases with no gene match: 16. CDR3 length: 16 residues. Germline CDR1 is MDHEN and CDR2 is SYDVKM.

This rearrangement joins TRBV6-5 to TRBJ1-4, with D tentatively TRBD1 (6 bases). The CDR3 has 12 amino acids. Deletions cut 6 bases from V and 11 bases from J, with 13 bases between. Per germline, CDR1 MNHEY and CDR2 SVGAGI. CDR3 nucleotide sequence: TGTGCCAGCAGGGACAGCACAGGGAAACTGTTTTTT. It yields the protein CASRDSTGKLFF.